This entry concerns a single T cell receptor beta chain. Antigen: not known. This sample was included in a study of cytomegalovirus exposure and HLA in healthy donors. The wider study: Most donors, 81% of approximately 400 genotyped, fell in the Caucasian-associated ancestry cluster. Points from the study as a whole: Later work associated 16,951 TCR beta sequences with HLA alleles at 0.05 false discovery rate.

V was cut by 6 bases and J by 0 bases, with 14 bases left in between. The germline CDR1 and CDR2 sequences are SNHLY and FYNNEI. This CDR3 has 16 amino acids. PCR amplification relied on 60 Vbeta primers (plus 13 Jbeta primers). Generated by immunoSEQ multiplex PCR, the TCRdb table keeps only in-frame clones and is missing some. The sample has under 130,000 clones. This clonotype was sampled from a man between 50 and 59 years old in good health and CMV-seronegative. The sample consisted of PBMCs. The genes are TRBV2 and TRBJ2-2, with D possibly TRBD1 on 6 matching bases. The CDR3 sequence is CASSKRQVANTGELFF. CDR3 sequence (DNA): TGTGCCAGCAGCAAACGACAGGTTGCGAACACCGGGGAGCTGTTTTTT. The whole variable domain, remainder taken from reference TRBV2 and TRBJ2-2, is EPEVTQTPSHQVTQMGQEVILRCVPISNHLYFYWYRQILGQKVEFLVSFYNNEISEKSEIFDDQFSVERPDGSNFTLKIRSTKLEDSAMYFCASSKRQVANTGELFFGEGSRLTVL.